The clone carrying this T cell receptor (beta chain) was seen more than once but under ten times. The V end was cut by 10 bases, the J end by 0 bases, with 9 bases between. Looked up from germline, CDR1 is SNHLY and CDR2 is FYNNEI. The CDR3 length is 12 residues. The PCR made use of 60 Vbeta and 13 Jbeta primers. Profiling relied on immunoSEQ multiplex PCR, and the TCRdb table lists in-frame clones only, not all of them. This sample yields some 150,000 clones, of which 78% are seen a single time; 3% belongs to the top ten. This record comes from a study of cytomegalovirus exposure and HLA in healthy donors.

This sequence joins TRBV2 and TRBJ1-1, with D unresolved. The receptor was isolated from a middle-aged man in good health and CMV-seropositive. Sequencing was performed on PBMCs. For the CDR3, the DNA is TGTGCCACCAGACAAGTGAACACTGAAGCTTTCTTT. Protein: CATRQVNTEAFF.